Following are 5 T cell receptor beta chains from one sample sequenced in a study of T-cell reconstitution after alpha-beta-depleted transplantation in children. TCRbeta library preparation incorporated unique molecular identifiers. TCRdb redid the calling of the PCR reads with MiXCR, one entry per CDR3 protein. The profile shows around 370,000 distinct CDR3 sequences, about 17% of them singletons. Sample: PBMCs, mostly from graft donor cells, taken 360 days after TCRalphabeta/CD19-depleted stem cell transplant. The receptors come from a male patient between 2 and 10 years old who had a stem cell transplant for acute lymphoblastic leukemia, so the T cells may come from the graft donor.

This clonotype was seen a few times. The V and J genes are TRBV5-6 and TRBJ2-7, with D perhaps TRBD1 (5 bases). This CDR3 comprises 13 residues. Germline CDR1 SGHDT, CDR2 YYEEEE. Trimming removed 7 bases at V and 4 bases at J, with 15 bases between. As DNA, the CDR3 is TGTGCCAGCGGACAAGGGGTTCAATACGAGCAGTACTTC. This translates into CASGQGVQYEQYF.

This clonotype has only a few counts. The chain links TRBV27 to TRBJ2-1; 7 bases agree with TRBD2. Trimming removed 3 bases from V and 5 bases from J; junction bases left unmatched: 7. The CDR3 spans 15 residues. Per germline, CDR1 MNHEY and CDR2 SMNVEV (reference sequence). The CDR3 loop is CASSLILAEDNEQFF. The CDR3 coding sequence is TGTGCCAGCAGTTTGATCCTAGCGGAAGACAATGAGCAGTTCTTC.

The chain uses TRBV2 and TRBJ1-5, with 9 bases matching TRBD1. After removal of 5 bases from V and 1 base from J, the junction contained 9 bases not matched to a gene. In germline, CDR1 is SNHLY, CDR2 FYNNEI. This CDR3 contains 17 residues. CDR3 sequence reads: CASSTPGTGLSNQPQHF. CDR3 bases: TGTGCCAGCAGTACCCCCGGGACAGGGTTGAGCAATCAGCCCCAGCATTTT.

The chain is built from TRBV12-3 or TRBV12-4 and TRBJ2-2; D unclear. The CDR3 sequence is 14 residues long. V was cut by 6 bases and J by 11 bases, with 19 bases left in between. CDR3 bases: TGTGCCAGCAGCGCCCCGGCCCCTTCGACAGAGCTGTTTTTT. Amino acids: CASSAPAPSTELFF.

CDR3: CSVLGRFTNIQYF. The CDR3, as DNA: TGCAGCGTTCTCGGCAGGTTTACAAACATTCAGTACTTC. This chain links TRBV29-1 with TRBJ2-4; D gene uncertain. Germline V lookup: CDR1 SQVTM, CDR2 ANQGSEA. Trimming removed 5 bases from V and 6 bases from J, with 14 bases in between. The CDR3 runs 13 residues.